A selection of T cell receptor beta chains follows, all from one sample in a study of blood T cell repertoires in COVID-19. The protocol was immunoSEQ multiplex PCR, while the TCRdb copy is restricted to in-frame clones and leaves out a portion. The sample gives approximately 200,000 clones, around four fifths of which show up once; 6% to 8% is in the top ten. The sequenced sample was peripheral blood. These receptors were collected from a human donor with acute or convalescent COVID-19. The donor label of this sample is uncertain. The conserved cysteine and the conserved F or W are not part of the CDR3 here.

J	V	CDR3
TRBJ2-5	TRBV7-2	ASSLEAGEQETQY
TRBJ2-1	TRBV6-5	ASRHSAGTVQF
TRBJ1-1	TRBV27	ASSPRGHGTEAF
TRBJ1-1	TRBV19	ASSPTDRVNTEAF
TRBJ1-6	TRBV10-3	AISGGQTQGSYNSPLH
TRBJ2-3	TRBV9	ASSVTSGGSDTQY
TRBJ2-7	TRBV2	ASRPGTSWLVDGQY
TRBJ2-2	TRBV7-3	ASSLTPGRGNTGELF
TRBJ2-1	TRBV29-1	SVKKGRTFYNEQF
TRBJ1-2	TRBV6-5	ASSYSGVGYT
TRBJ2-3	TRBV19	ASSIRLRTDTQY
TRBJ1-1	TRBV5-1	ASTPGIGNTEAF
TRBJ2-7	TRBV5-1	ASSFQGMYEQY
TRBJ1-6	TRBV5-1	ASSLVSDNSPLH
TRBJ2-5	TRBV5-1	ASSRGQKETQY
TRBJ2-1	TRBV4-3	ASSQQFPSYNEQF
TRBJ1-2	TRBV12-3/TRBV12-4	ASSPTAGLGYT
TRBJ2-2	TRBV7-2	ASSLAPGRHGELF
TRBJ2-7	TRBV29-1	SVGPGETAQY
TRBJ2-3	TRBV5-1	ASSDRTSGDTQY
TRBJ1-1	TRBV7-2	ASSLGRGRGTEAF
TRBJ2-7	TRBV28	ASRATDRHSYEQY
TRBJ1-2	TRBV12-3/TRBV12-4	ASSLQGYGYT
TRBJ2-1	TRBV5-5	ASSPNLDEQF
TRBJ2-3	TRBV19	ASSQLAGGGDTQY
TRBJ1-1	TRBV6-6	ASKGQPNTEAF
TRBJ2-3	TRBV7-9	ASSLAGGTDTQY
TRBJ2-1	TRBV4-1	ASSQVVAGGPEQF
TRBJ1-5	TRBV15	ATSRDVHQGASNQPQH
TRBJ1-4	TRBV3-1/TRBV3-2	ASSDTPGARANEKLF
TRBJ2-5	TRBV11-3	ASSLGGKAGVETQY
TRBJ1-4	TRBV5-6	ASSSGTGSDNEKLF